This T cell receptor beta chain was obtained from a study of neurological immune-mediated disorders. TCRdb reprocessed the 5' RACE reads with MiXCR, giving one entry per CDR3 protein. Altogether nearly 30,000 distinct CDR3 sequences are present, 9.5% to 13% being singletons, with the ten largest covering 5% to 6%. This clonotype appeared many times. CDR1 is SQVTM, CDR2 ANQGSEA, per germline. This CDR3 contains 14 residues. The germline V and J ends were trimmed by 7 bases and 3 bases, with 16 bases remaining between them. Sequencing was done on a sample of PBMCs. This sequence originates from a woman in her sixties in good health. The rearrangement links TRBV29-1 to TRBJ2-1; possible D gene TRBD2, 6 bases. CDR3 residues: CSDRRRGSYNEQFF. CDR3 sequence (DNA): TGCAGCGACCGAAGGCGGGGCAGCTACAATGAGCAGTTCTTC.